A selection of T cell receptor beta chains follows, all from one sample in a study of human T cells and chemical hapten exposure. TCRdb independently ran MiXCR on the 5' RACE reads; one entry per CDR3 protein. Here the sample spans over 95,000 distinct CDR3 sequences, roughly 19% being singletons. The origin of the receptors is a human donor in good health. Each CDR3 is given with its conserved first and last residue. A D gene is named only where the DNA matches it firmly. A clone size is listed for some rows: how often the clone was seen (once, few, many), or a class if it is expanded.

V	J	size	D	CDR3	DNA
TRBV28	TRBJ1-6	few	TRBD1	CASTHRGLNSPLHF	TGTGCCAGCACCCACAGGGGTCTAAATTCACCCCTCCACTTT
TRBV28	TRBJ2-7	-	TRBD1	CASSSRQGSGWDEQYF	TGTGCCAGCAGCTCGAGACAGGGCTCGGGGTGGGACGAGCAGTACTTC
TRBV7-2	TRBJ2-6	-	-	CASSLNRAGNSGANVLTF	TGTGCCAGCAGCTTAAACAGGGCGGGGAACTCTGGGGCCAACGTCCTGACTTTC
TRBV2	TRBJ2-7	-	-	CASRGSGLRHEQYF	TGTGCCAGCAGGGGGTCGGGGCTGAGGCACGAGCAGTACTTC
TRBV4-1	TRBJ1-2	-	-	CASSHPSQGGGYGYTF	TGCGCCAGCAGCCACCCATCACAGGGTGGCGGCTATGGCTACACCTTC
TRBV28	TRBJ1-1	few	-	CASIYNTEAFF	TGTGCCAGCATCTATAACACTGAAGCTTTCTTT
TRBV28	TRBJ1-2	-	TRBD1	CASSQAGTGGYGYTF	TGTGCCAGCAGTCAGGCTGGTACAGGGGGCTATGGCTACACCTTC
TRBV28	TRBJ1-5	few	TRBD1	CASSILQGASNQPQHF	TGTGCCAGCAGTATTCTACAGGGGGCTAGCAATCAGCCCCAGCATTTT
TRBV27	TRBJ2-1	few	-	CASSSWTENNEQFF	TGTGCCAGCAGTTCCTGGACAGAAAACAATGAGCAGTTCTTC
TRBV2	TRBJ1-4	few	TRBD1	CASSETGENEKLFF	TGTGCCAGCAGTGAGACAGGGGAAAACGAAAAACTGTTTTTT
TRBV28	TRBJ1-2	-	TRBD1	CASRATGGRGYTF	TGTGCCAGCAGGGCAACAGGGGGCCGAGGCTACACCTTC
TRBV10-2	TRBJ2-3	-	TRBD2	CASRGESTDTQYF	TGCGCCAGCCGGGGGGAGTCGACAGATACGCAGTATTTT
TRBV7-2	TRBJ1-1	-	-	CASTPEVGVRNTEAFF	TGTGCCAGCACCCCGGAGGTAGGGGTTCGGAACACTGAAGCTTTCTTT
TRBV28	TRBJ2-3	few	-	CASSLWGYTDTQYF	TGTGCCAGCAGTTTATGGGGATACACAGATACGCAGTATTTT
TRBV20-1	TRBJ1-6	few	-	CSPRGQRSYNSPLHF	TGCAGTCCTCGGGGGCAGCGCTCCTATAATTCACCCCTCCACTTT
TRBV5-5	TRBJ2-1	few	-	CASSSPPKSSYNEQFF	TGTGCCAGCAGTTCTCCGCCAAAGAGCTCCTACAATGAGCAGTTCTTC
TRBV29-1	TRBJ2-3	-	-	CSVEDQEKNTQYF	TGCAGCGTTGAGGACCAGGAGAAAAATACGCAGTATTTT
TRBV27	TRBJ1-5	few	-	CASSTNSYNQPQHF	TGTGCCAGCAGTACCAACAGCTACAATCAGCCCCAGCATTTT
TRBV12-3/TRBV12-4	TRBJ2-7	-	TRBD2	CASSWEGLNSGIPYEQYF	TGTGCCAGCAGTTGGGAGGGATTGAACAGCGGGATCCCCTACGAGCAGTACTTC
TRBV5-6	TRBJ2-1	-	-	CASSQLGGNEQFF	TGTGCCAGCAGTCAACTAGGGGGTAATGAGCAGTTCTTC
TRBV11-2	TRBJ2-1	-	-	CASSSGVGPDYNEQFF	TGTGCCAGCAGCTCAGGGGTTGGACCCGATTACAATGAGCAGTTCTTC
TRBV30	TRBJ1-4	few	-	CAWTPLQREKLFF	TGTGCCTGGACGCCTCTTCAACGGGAAAAACTGTTTTTT
TRBV6-5	TRBJ2-7	-	-	CASSRNPTVPSYEQYF	TGTGCCAGCAGTCGTAACCCCACCGTTCCGTCCTACGAGCAGTACTTC
TRBV11-1	TRBJ1-1	few	-	CASSLGFGQKNTEAFF	TGTGCCAGCAGCTTAGGCTTTGGGCAGAAGAACACTGAAGCTTTCTTT
TRBV28	TRBJ2-2	-	-	CASRNRRPSNTGELFF	TGTGCCAGCAGAAACAGGAGACCCTCGAACACCGGGGAGCTGTTTTTT
TRBV20-1	TRBJ2-2	few	-	CSARAQDSYTGELFF	TGCAGTGCTAGAGCTCAGGACAGTTACACCGGGGAGCTGTTTTTT
TRBV18	TRBJ2-7	few	TRBD1	CASSPPARGGRSYEQYF	TGTGCCAGCTCACCACCGGCTAGAGGGGGCCGCTCCTACGAGCAGTACTTC
TRBV5-1	TRBJ2-1	few	TRBD1	CASSRELQGNEQFF	TGCGCCAGCAGCCGAGAGTTACAGGGGAATGAGCAGTTCTTC
TRBV12-3/TRBV12-4	TRBJ2-3	-	TRBD2	CASSFAGTSGSTDTQYF	TGTGCCAGCAGTTTTGCGGGGACTAGCGGGAGCACAGATACGCAGTATTTT
TRBV4-1	TRBJ2-2	-	-	CASSQEMQLNTGELFF	TGCGCCAGCAGCCAAGAAATGCAACTGAACACCGGGGAGCTGTTTTTT
TRBV7-6	TRBJ2-3	few	TRBD2	CASSFGLAGGTFPDTDTQYF	TGTGCCAGCAGCTTTGGACTAGCGGGAGGCACGTTCCCTGACACAGATACGCAGTATTTT
TRBV3-1	TRBJ2-1	-	-	CASSQDQLGSNEQFF	TGTGCCAGCAGCCAAGATCAATTAGGTAGCAATGAGCAGTTCTTC
TRBV14	TRBJ2-1	few	-	CASSQDPRRVGQFF	TGTGCCAGCAGCCAAGACCCTCGGCGGGTGGGGCAGTTCTTC
TRBV28	TRBJ1-2	-	-	CASSLSPGNNGYTF	TGTGCCAGCAGTTTATCGCCCGGAAACAATGGCTACACCTTC
TRBV28	TRBJ2-3	-	TRBD2	CASTPPGLAVDTQYF	TGTGCCAGCACCCCCCCGGGACTAGCGGTAGATACGCAGTATTTT
TRBV7-8	TRBJ2-7	-	-	CASSLARGNYEQYF	TGTGCCAGCAGCTTAGCGCGCGGGAACTACGAGCAGTACTTC